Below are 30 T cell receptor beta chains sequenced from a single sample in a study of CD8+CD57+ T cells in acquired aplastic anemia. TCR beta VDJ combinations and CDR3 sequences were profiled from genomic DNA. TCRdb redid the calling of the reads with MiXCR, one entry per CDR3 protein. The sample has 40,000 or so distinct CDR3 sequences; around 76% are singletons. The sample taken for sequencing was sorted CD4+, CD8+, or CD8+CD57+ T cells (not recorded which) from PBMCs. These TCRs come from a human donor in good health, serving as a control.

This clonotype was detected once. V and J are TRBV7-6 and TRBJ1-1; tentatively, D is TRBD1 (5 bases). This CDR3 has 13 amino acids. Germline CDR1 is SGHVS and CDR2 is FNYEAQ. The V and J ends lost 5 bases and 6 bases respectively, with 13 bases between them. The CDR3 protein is CASSLGTRAEAFF. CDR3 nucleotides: TGTGCCAGCAGCCTAGGGACCCGAGCTGAAGCTTTCTTT.

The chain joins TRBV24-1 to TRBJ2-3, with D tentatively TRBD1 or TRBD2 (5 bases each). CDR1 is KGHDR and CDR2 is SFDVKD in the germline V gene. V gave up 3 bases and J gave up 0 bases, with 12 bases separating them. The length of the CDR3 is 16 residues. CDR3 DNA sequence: TGTGCCACCAGTGATCCGCCGAGGGGAAGCACAGATACGCAGTATTTT. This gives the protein CATSDPPRGSTDTQYF.

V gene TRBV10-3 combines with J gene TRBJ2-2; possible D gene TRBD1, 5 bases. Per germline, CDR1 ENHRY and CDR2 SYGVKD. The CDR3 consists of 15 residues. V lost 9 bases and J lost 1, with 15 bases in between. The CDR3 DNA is TGTGCCATGACCTCCGGGCAGGGGAACACCGGGGAGCTGTTTTTT. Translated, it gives CAMTSGQGNTGELFF.

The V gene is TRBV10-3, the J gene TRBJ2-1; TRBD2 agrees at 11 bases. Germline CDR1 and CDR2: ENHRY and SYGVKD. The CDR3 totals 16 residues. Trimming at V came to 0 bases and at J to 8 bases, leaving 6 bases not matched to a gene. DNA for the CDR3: TGTGCCATCAGTGAGTCTAGCGGGGGGGCCGGGGATGAGCAGTTCTTC. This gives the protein CAISESSGGAGDEQFF.

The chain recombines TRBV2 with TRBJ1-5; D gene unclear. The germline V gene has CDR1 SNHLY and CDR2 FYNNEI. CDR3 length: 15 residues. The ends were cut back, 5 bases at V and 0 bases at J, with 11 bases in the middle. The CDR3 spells CASSPGLHSNQPQHF. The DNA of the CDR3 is TGTGCCAGCAGTCCTGGGCTCCATAGCAATCAGCCCCAGCATTTT.

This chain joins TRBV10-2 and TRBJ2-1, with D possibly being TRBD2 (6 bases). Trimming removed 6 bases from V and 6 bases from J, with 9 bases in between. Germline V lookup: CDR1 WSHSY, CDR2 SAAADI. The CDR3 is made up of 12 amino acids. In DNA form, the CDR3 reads TGCGCCAGCAGCCTTAGCGGCAATGAGCAGTTCTTC. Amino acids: CASSLSGNEQFF.

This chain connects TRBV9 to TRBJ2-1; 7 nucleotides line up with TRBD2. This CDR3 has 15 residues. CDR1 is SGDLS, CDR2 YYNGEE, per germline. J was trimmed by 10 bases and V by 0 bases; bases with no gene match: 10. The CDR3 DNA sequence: TGTGCCAGCAGCGTAGACGCGGGAGCGGGCAACGAGCAGTTCTTC. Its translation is CASSVDAGAGNEQFF. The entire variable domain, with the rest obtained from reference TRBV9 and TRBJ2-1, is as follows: DSGVTQTPKHLITATGQRVTLRCSPRSGDLSVYWYQQSLDQGLQFLIQYYNGEERAKGNILERFSAQQFPDLHSELNLSSLELGDSALYFCASSVDAGAGNEQFFGPGTRLTVL.

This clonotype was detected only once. The CDR3 DNA sequence: TGTGCCAGCAGCGTCAACCTCGTCTCACCCCTCCACTTT. Translation: CASSVNLVSPLHF. The chain employs TRBV7-9 and TRBJ1-6, with D hard to call. Trimming took off 5 bases at V and 10 bases at J, with 12 bases between the two ends. Germline lookup yields CDR1 SEHNR and CDR2 FQNEAQ (reference sequence). The CDR3 consists of 13 residues.

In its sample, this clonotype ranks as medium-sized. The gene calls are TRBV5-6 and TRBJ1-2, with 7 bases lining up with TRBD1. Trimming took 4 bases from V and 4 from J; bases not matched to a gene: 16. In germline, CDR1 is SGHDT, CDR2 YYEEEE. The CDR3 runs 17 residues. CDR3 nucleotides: TGTGCCAGCAGCCCGGCCCCGGACAGGCCCGAACCCTATGGCTACACCTTC. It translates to CASSPAPDRPEPYGYTF.

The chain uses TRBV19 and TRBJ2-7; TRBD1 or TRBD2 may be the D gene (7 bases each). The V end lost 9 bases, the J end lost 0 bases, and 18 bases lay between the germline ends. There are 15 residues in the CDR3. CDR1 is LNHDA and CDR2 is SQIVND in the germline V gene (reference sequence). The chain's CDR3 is CASRGEGMSSYEQYF. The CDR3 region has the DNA TGTGCCAGCAGGGGGGAGGGGATGAGCTCCTACGAGCAGTACTTC.

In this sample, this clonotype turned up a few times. CDR3 sequence reads: CATGTSGSRDEQFF. The CDR3 DNA reads TGTGCCACCGGGACTAGCGGGAGTAGGGATGAGCAGTTCTTC. The chain couples TRBV24-1 to TRBJ2-1; TRBD2 matches 14 bases. Germline-derived CDR1 and CDR2 are KGHDR and SFDVKD. There are 14 residues in the CDR3. The V segment lost 9 bases and the J segment 8 bases; nucleotides outside the gene matches: 5.

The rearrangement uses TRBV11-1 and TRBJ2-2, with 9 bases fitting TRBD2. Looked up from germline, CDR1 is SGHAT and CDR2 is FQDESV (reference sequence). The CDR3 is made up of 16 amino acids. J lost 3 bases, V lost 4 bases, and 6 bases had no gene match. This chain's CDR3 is CASSSRGGRDTGELFF. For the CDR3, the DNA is TGTGCCAGCAGCTCGCGGGGGGGCAGGGACACCGGGGAGCTGTTTTTT.

CDR3 nucleotide sequence: TGTGCCAGCAGTGAAGCCATCCTAGTAGGGACCCTCCAAGAGACCCAGTACTTC. It codes for CASSEAILVGTLQETQYF. The rearrangement joins TRBV2 to TRBJ2-5; D could derive from TRBD1 or TRBD2 (5 bases each). The CDR3 totals 18 residues. In germline, CDR1 is SNHLY, CDR2 FYNNEI. Trimming pared 0 bases from V and 1 base from J, leaving 18 bases between.

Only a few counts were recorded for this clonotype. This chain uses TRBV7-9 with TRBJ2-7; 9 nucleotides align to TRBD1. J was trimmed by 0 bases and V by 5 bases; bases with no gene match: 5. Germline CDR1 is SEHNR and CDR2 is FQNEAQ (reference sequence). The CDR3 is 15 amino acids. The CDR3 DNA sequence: TGTGCCAGCAGCCGACAGGGGGGATCCTCCTACGAGCAGTACGTC. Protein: CASSRQGGSSYEQYV.

This CDR3 is CASSILSGGYNEQFF. The CDR3 coding sequence is TGTGCCAGTAGTATACTTAGCGGGGGTTACAATGAGCAGTTCTTC. The chain recombines TRBV19 with TRBJ2-1; TRBD2 agrees at 9 bases. CDR1 is LNHDA and CDR2 is SQIVND in the germline V gene (reference sequence). V trimming: 2 bases; J trimming: 4 bases; junction bases outside the gene matches: 3. CDR3 length: 15 amino acids.

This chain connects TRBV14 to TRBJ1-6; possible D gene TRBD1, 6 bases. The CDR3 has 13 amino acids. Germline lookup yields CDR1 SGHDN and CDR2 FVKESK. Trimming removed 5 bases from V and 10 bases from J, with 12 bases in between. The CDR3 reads CASSEGGRSPLHF. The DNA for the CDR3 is TGTGCCAGCAGCGAGGGGGGGCGGTCACCCCTCCACTTT.

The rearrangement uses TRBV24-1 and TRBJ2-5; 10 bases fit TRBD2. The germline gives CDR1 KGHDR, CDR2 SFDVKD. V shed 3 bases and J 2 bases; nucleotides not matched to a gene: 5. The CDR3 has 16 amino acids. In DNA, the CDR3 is TGTGCCACCAGTGATCCCACTAGCGGGGAACAAGAGACCCAGTACTTC. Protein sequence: CATSDPTSGEQETQYF.

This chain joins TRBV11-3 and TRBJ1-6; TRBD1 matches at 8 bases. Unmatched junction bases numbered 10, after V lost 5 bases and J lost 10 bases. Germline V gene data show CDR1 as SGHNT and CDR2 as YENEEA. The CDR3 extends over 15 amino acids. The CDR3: CASSPPGQGGSPLHF. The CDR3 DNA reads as TGTGCCAGCAGCCCCCCCGGACAGGGCGGCTCACCCCTCCACTTT.

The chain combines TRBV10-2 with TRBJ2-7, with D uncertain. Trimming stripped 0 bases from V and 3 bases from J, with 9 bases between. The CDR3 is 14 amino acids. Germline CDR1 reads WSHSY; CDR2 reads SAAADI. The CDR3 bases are TGCGCCAGCAGTGAGTCAACAGAAGACTACGAGCAGTACTTC. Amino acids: CASSESTEDYEQYF.

The CDR3 sequence is CASRATGAYNEQFF. The CDR3 nucleotides read TGTGCCAGTAGAGCGACAGGGGCATACAATGAGCAGTTCTTC. The rearrangement links TRBV19 to TRBJ2-1; 8 bases align to TRBD1. Germline loops: CDR1 LNHDA, CDR2 SQIVND (reference sequence). Losses at the gene ends were 6 bases for V and 4 bases for J; bases not matched to a gene: 5. The length of the CDR3 is 14 residues.

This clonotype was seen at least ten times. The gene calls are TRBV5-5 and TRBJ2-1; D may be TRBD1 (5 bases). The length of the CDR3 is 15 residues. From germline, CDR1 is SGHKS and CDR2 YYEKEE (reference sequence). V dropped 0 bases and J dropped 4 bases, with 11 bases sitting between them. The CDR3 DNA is TGTGCCAGCAGCTTGGGTAGGACAAAATACAATGAGCAGTTCTTC. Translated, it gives CASSLGRTKYNEQFF.

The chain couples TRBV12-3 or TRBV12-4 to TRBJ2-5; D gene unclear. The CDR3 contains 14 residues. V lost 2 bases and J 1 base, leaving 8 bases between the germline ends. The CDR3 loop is CASSLTHSQETQYF. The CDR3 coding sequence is TGTGCCAGCAGTTTAACGCATTCCCAAGAGACCCAGTACTTC.

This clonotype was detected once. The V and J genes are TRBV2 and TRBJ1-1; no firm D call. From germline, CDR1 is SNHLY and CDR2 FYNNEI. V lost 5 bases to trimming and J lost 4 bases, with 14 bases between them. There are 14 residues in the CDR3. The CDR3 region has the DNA TGTGCCAGCAGTATGGAGAGACTTGGCACTGAAGCTTTCTTT. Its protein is CASSMERLGTEAFF.

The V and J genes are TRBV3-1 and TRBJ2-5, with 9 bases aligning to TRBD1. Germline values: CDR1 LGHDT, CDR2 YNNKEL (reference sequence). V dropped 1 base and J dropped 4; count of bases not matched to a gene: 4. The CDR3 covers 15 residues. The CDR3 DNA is TGTGCCAGCAGCCAAGGGGACAGGGCGAGAGAGACCCAGTACTTC. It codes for CASSQGDRARETQYF.

CDR3 DNA: TGTGCCAGCAGCTTAGCAGGGGGTCGTCAGCCCCAGCATTTT. It translates to CASSLAGGRQPQHF. This chain uses TRBV7-2 with TRBJ1-5, with a tentative D call TRBD1 (6 bases). This CDR3 has 14 residues. V gave up 0 bases and J gave up 6 bases, with 9 bases separating them. The germline CDR1 and CDR2 sequences are SGHTA and FQGNSA.

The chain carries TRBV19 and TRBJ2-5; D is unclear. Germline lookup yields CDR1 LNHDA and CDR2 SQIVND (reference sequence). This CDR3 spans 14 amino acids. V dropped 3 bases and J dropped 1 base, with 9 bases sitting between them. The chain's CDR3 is CASSISGSQETQYF. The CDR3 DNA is TGTGCCAGTAGTATTTCGGGCAGCCAAGAGACCCAGTACTTC. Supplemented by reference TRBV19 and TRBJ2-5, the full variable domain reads DGGITQSPKYLFRKEGQNVTLSCEQNLNHDAMYWYRQDPGQGLRLIYYSQIVNDFQKGDIAEGYSVSREKKESFPLTVTSAQKNPTAFYLCASSISGSQETQYFGPGTRLLVL.

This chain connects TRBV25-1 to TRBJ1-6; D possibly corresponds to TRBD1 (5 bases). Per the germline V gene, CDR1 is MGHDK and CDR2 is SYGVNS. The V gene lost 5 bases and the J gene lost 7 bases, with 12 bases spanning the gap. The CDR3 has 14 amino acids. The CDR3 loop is CASSLGHLNSPLHF. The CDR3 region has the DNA TGTGCCAGCAGTCTTGGACACCTAAATTCACCCCTCCACTTT.

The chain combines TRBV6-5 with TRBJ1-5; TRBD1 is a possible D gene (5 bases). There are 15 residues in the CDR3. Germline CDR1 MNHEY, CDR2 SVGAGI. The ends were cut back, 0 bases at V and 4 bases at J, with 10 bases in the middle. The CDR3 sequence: CASSYSKGYNQPQHF. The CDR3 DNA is TGTGCCAGCAGTTACTCGAAGGGGTATAATCAGCCCCAGCATTTT.

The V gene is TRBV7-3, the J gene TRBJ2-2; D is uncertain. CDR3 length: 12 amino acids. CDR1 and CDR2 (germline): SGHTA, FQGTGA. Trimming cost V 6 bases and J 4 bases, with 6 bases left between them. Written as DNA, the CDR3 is TGTGCCAGCAGATCGTTCACCGGGGAGCTGTTTTTT. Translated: CASRSFTGELFF.

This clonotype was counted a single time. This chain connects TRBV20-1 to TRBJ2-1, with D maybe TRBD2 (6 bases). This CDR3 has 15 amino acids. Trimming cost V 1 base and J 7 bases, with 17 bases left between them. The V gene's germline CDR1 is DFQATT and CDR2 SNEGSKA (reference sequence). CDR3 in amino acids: CSARGSSGFENEQFF. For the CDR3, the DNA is TGCAGTGCTAGAGGAAGTAGCGGATTCGAAAATGAGCAGTTCTTC.